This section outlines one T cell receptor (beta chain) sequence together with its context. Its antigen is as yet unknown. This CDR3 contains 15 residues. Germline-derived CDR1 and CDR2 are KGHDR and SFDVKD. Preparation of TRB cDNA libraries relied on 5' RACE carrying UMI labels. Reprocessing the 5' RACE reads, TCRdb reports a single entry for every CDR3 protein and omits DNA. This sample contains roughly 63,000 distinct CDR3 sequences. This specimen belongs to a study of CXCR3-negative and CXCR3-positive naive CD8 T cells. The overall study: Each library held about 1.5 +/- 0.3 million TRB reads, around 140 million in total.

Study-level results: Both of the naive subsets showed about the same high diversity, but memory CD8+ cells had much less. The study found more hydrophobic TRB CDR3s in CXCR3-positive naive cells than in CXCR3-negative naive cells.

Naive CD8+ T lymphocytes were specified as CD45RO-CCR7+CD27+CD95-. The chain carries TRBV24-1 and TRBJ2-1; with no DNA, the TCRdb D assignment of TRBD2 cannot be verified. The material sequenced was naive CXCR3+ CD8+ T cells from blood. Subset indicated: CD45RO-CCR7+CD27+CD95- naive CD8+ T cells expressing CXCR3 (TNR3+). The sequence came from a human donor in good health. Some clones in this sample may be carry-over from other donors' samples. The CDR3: CATSDLPSGSNEQFF.